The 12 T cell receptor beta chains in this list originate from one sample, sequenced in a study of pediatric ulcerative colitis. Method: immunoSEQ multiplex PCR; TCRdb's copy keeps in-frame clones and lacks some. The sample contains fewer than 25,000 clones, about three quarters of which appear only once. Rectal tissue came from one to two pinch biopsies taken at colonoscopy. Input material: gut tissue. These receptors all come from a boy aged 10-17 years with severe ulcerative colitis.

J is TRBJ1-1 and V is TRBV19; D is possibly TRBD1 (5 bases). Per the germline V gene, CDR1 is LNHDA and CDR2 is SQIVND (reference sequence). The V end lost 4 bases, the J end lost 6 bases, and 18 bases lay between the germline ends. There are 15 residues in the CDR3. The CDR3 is CASSKTELGGAEAFF. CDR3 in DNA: TGTGCCAGTAGTAAGACAGAGCTCGGAGGGGCTGAAGCTTTCTTT.

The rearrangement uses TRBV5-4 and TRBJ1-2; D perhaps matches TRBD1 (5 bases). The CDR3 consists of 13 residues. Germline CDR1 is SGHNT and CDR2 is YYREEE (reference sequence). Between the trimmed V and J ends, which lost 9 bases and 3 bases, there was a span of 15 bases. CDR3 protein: CATTGRQYYGYTF. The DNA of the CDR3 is TGTGCCACCACGGGTCGACAGTACTATGGCTACACCTTC.

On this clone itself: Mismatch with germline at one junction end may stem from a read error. CDR3 in DNA: TGTGCCACCAGAAGAGGCGACAGCGATAACTCACCCCTCCACTTT. Protein: CATRRGDSDNSPLHF. This chain links TRBV7-8 with TRBJ1-6, with D maybe TRBD1 (5 bases). Germline V gene sequence: CDR1 SGHVS, CDR2 FQNEAQ. The CDR3 length is 15 residues.

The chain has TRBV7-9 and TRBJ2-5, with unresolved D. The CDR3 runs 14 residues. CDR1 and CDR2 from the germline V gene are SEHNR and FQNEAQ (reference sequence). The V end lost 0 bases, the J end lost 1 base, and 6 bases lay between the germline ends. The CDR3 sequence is CASSLASGQETQYF. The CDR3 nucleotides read TGTGCCAGCAGCTTAGCATCGGGCCAAGAGACCCAGTACTTC.

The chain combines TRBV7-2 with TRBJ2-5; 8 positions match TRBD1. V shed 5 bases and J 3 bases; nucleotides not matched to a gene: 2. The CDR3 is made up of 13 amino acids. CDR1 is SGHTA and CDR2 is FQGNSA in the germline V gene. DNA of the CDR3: TGTGCCAGCAGCCGGGACAGGAAAGAGACCCAGTACTTC. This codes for CASSRDRKETQYF.

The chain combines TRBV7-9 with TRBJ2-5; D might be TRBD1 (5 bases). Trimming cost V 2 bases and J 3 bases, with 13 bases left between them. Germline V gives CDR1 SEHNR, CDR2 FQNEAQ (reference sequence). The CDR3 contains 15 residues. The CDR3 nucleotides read TGTGCCAGCAGCTTAAGGCTAGGGGTAGAAGAGACCCAGTACTTC. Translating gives CASSLRLGVEETQYF. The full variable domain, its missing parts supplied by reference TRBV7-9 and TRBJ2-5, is DTGVSQNPRHKITKRGQNVTFRCDPISEHNRLYWYRQTLGQGPEFLTYFQNEAQLEKSRLLSDRFSAERPKGSFSTLEIQRTEQGDSAMYLCASSLRLGVEETQYFGPGTRLLVL.

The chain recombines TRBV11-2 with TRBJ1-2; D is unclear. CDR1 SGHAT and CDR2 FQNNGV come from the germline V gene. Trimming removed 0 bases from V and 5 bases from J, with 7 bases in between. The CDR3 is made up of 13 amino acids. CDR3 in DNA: TGTGCCAGCAGCTTAGAGGCCGCGTATGGCTACACCTTC. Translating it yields CASSLEAAYGYTF.

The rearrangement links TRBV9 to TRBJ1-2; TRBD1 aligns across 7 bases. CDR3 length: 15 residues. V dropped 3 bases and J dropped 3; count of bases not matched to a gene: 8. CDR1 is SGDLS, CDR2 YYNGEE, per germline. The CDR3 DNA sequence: TGTGCCAGCAGCGACTGGGGGGGACAGTACTATGGCTACACCTTC. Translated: CASSDWGGQYYGYTF.

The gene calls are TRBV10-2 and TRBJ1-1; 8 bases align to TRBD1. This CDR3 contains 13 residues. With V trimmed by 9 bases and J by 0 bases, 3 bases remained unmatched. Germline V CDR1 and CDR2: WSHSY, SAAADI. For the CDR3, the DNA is TGCGCCAGTCGACAGGGGATGAACACTGAAGCTTTCTTT. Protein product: CASRQGMNTEAFF.

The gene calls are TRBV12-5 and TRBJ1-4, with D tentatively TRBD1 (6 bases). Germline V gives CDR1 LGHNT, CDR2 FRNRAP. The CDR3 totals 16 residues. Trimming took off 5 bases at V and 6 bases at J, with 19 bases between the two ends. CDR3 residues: CASGLHYGTYHEKLFF. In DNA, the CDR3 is TGTGCTAGTGGTCTGCATTACGGGACATATCATGAAAAACTGTTTTTT.

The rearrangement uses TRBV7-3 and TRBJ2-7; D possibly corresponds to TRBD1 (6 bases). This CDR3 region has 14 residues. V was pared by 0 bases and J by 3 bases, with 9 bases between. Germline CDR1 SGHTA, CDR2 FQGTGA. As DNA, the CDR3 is TGTGCCAGCAGCTTAACAACAGGGAACTACGAGCAGTACTTC. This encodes CASSLTTGNYEQYF. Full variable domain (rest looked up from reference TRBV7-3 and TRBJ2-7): GAGVSQTPSNKVTEKGKYVELRCDPISGHTALYWYRQSLGQGPEFLIYFQGTGAADDSGLPNDRFFAVRPEGSVSTLKIQRTERGDSAVYLCASSLTTGNYEQYFGPGTRLTVT.

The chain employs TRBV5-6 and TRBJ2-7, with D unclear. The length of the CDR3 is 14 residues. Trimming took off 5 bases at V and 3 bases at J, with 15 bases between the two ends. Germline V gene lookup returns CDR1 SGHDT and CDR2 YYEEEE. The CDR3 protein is CASSPTPSFYEQYF. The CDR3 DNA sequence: TGTGCCAGCAGTCCAACCCCCTCATTCTACGAGCAGTACTTC.